Presented here are 2 T cell receptor beta chains from one specimen sequenced in a study of beta chain features in type 1 diabetes (dated by TCRdb to the late 2010s). The protocol used for the library was the immunoSEQ multiplex PCR assay. The High Capacity cDNA Reverse Transcription Kit was used to reverse transcribe all of the isolated RNA, meaning that expressed TCRB transcripts were what got sequenced. Not all clones reach the TCRdb copy of this immuneACCESS table, which keeps in-frame sequences only. Checked studies attribute under half of the gap to unresolved V genes and leave the rest unexplained. This sample is represented by 850,000 to 900,000 clones; 15% to 20% of them were singletons. Around 0.02% of the sample belongs to the ten largest clones. The sequencing sample was made of naive CD4+ T cells from blood. Explained via the paper, the cell subset or site label denotes: true naive CD4+ T cells. These receptors all stem from a woman under 30 in good health.

This chain links TRBV7-2 with TRBJ1-3; tentative D call: TRBD1 (5 bases). The CDR3 consists of 15 residues. Germline V gives CDR1 SGHTA, CDR2 FQGNSA. Trimming stripped 0 bases from V and 2 bases from J, with 8 bases between. In nucleotides, the CDR3 is TGTGCCAGCAGCTTAGCCCCCAGGGCTGGAAACACCATATATTTT. Its translation is CASSLAPRAGNTIYF. Full variable domain (remainder filled in from reference TRBV7-2 and TRBJ1-3): GAGVSQSPSNKVTEKGKDVELRCDPISGHTALYWYRQSLGQGLEFLIYFQGNSAPDKSGLPSDRFSAERTGGSVSTLTIQRTQQEDSAVYLCASSLAPRAGNTIYFGEGSWLTVV.

Only a few counts were recorded for this clone. This chain connects TRBV9 to TRBJ2-1; D is unresolved. The germline V and J ends were trimmed by 0 bases and 5 bases, with 12 bases remaining between them. Germline CDR1 and CDR2: SGDLS and YYNGEE. The CDR3 contains 15 residues. This chain's CDR3 is CASSVDGVWDNEQFF. DNA of the CDR3: TGTGCCAGCAGCGTAGATGGGGTCTGGGACAATGAGCAGTTCTTC.